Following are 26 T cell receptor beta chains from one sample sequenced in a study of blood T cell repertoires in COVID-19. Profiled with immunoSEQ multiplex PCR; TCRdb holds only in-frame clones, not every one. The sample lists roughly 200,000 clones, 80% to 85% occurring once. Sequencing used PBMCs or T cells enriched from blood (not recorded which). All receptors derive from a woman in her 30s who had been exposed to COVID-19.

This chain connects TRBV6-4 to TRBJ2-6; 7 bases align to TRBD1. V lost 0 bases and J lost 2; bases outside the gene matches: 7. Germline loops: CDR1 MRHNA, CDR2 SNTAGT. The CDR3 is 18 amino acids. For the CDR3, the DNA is TGTGCCAGCAGTGACTCCAACAGGGGATTAACTGGGGCCAACGTCCTGACTTTC. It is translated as CASSDSNRGLTGANVLTF.

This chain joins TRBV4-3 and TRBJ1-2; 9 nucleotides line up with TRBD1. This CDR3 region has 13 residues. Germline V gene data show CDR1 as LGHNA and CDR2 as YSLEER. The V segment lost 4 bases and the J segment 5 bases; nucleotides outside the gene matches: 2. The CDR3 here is CASSPGQGYGYTF. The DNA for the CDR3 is TGCGCCAGCAGCCCGGGACAGGGTTATGGCTACACCTTC.

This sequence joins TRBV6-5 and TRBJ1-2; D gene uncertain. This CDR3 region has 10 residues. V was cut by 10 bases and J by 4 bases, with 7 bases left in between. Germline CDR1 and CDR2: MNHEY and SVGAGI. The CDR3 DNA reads TGTGCCATCTTAGCCTATGGCTACACCTTC. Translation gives CAILAYGYTF.

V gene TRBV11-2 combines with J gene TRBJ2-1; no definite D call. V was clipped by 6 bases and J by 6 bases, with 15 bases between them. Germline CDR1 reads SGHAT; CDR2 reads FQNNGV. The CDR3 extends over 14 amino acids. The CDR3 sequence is CASSMTRNFNEQFF. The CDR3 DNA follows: TGTGCCAGCAGTATGACTCGCAACTTCAATGAGCAGTTCTTC.

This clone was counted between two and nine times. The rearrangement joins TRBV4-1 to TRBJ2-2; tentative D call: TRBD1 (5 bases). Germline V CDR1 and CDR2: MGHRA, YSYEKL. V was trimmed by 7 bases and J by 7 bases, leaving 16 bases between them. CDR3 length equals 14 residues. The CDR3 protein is CASTLGAEYGELFF. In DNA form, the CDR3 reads TGCGCCAGCACCTTAGGGGCAGAATACGGGGAGCTGTTTTTT.

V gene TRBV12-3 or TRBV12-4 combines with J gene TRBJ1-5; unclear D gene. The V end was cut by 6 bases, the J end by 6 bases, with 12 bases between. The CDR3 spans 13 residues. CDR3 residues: CASSVGPGQPQHF. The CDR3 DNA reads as TGTGCCAGCAGCGTTGGTCCGGGTCAGCCCCAGCATTTT.

The CDR3: CASTDRLNSPLHF. The CDR3 DNA follows: TGCGCCAGCACCGACAGGTTAAATTCACCCCTCCACTTT. The V call is TRBV10-1, the J call TRBJ1-6, with TRBD1 as a possible D gene (6 bases). Germline V gene lookup returns CDR1 WNHNN and CDR2 SYGVQD (reference sequence). The CDR3 sequence is 13 residues long. V lost 7 bases and J 7 bases, leaving 11 bases between the germline ends.

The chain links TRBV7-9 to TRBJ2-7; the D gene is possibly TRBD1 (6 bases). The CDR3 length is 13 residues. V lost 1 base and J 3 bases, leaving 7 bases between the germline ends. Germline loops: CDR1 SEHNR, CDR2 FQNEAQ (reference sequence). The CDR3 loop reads CASSLEGVYEQYF. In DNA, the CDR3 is TGTGCCAGCAGCTTAGAGGGGGTCTACGAGCAGTACTTC. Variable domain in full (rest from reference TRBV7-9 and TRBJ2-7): DTGVSQNPRHKITKRGQNVTFRCDPISEHNRLYWYRQTLGQGPEFLTYFQNEAQLEKSRLLSDRFSAERPKGSFSTLEIQRTEQGDSAMYLCASSLEGVYEQYFGPGTRLTVT.

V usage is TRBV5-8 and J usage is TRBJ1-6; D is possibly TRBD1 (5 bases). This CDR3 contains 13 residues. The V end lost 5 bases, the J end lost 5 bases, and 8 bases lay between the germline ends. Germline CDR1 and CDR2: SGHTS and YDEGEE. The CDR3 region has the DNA TGTGCCAGCAGGACAGTTAATAATTCACCCCTCCACTTT. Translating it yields CASRTVNNSPLHF. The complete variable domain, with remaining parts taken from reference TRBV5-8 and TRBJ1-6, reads EAGVTQSPTHLIKTRGQQATLRCSPISGHTSVYWYQQALGLGLQFLLWYDEGEERNRGNFPPRFSGRQFPNYSSELNVNALELEDSALYLCASRTVNNSPLHFGNGTRLTVT.

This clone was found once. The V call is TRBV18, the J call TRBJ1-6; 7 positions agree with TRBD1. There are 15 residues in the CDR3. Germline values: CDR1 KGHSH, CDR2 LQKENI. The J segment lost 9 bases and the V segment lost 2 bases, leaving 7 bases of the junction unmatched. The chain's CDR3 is CASSPEGGEVSPLHF. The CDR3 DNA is TGTGCCAGCTCACCAGAAGGGGGCGAAGTTTCACCCCTCCACTTT. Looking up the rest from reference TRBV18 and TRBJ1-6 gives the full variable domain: NAGVMQNPRHLVRRRGQEARLRCSPMKGHSHVYWYRQLPEEGLKFMVYLQKENIIDESGMPKERFSAEFPKEGPSILRIQQVVRGDSAAYFCASSPEGGEVSPLHFGNGTRLTVT.

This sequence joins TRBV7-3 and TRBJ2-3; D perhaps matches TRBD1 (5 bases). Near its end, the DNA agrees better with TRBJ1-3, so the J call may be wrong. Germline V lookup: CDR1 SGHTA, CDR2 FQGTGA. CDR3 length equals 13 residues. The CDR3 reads CASSIYTSGGIYF. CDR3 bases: TGTGCCAGCAGCATTTATACTAGCGGGGGCATATATTTT.

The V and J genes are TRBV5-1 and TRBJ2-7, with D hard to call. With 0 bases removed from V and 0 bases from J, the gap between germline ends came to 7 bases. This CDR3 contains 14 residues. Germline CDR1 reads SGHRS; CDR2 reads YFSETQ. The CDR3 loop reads CASSLERFSYEQYF. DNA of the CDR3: TGCGCCAGCAGCTTGGAGAGGTTCTCCTACGAGCAGTACTTC.

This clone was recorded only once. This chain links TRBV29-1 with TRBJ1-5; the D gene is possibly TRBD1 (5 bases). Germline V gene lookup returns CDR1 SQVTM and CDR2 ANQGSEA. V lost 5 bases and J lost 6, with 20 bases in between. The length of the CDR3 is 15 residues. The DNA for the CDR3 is TGCAGCGTTATAATGGGAGGGCAGGGAGGTCAGCCCCAGCATTTT. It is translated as CSVIMGGQGGQPQHF.

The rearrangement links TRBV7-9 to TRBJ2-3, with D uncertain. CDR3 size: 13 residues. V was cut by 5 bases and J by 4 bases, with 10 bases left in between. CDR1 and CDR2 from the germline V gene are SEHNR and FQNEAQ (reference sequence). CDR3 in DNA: TGTGCCAGCAGCCGCCTGTCGGCAGATACGCAGTATTTT. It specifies CASSRLSADTQYF.

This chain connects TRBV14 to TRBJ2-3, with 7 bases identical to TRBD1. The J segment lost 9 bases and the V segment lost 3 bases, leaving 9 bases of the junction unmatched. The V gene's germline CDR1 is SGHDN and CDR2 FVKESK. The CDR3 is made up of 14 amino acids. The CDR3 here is CASSQMTGTGTQYF. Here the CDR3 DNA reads TGTGCCAGCAGCCAGATGACAGGGACGGGGACGCAGTATTTT. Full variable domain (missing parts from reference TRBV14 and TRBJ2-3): EAGVTQFPSHSVIEKGQTVTLRCDPISGHDNLYWYRRVMGKEIKFLLHFVKESKQDESGMPNNRFLAERTGGTYSTLKVQPAELEDSGVYFCASSQMTGTGTQYFGPGTRLTVL.

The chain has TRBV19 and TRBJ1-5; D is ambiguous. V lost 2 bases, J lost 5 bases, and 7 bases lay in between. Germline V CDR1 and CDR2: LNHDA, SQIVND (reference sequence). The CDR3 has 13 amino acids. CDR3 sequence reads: CASSITGDQPQHF. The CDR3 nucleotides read TGTGCCAGTAGTATAACCGGGGATCAGCCCCAGCATTTT.

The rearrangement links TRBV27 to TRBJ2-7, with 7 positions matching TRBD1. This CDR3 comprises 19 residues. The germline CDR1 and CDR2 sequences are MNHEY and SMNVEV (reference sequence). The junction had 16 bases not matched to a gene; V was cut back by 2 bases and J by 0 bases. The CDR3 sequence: CASSLVGLVGGLNSYEQYF. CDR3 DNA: TGTGCCAGCAGTTTAGTCGGCCTGGTAGGGGGCCTTAACTCCTACGAGCAGTACTTC.

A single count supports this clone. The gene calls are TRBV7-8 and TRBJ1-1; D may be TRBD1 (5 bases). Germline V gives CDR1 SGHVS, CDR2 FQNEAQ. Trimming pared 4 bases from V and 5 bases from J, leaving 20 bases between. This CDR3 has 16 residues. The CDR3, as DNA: TGTGCCAGCAGCTCCGACCTCGGAGACAGAACGACTGAAGCTTTCTTT. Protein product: CASSSDLGDRTTEAFF.

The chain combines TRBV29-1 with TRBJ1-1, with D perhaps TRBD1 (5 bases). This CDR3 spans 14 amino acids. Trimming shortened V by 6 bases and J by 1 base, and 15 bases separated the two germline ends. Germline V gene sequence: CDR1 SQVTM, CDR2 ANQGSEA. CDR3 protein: CSVNNGGTNTEAFF. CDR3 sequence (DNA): TGCAGCGTGAATAACGGGGGGACGAACACTGAAGCTTTCTTT.

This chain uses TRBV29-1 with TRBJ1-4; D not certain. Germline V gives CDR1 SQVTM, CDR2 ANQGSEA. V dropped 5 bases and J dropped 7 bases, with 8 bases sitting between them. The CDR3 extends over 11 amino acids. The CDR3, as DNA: TGCAGCGTTAAACTAGGTGAAAAACTGTTTTTT. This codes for CSVKLGEKLFF.

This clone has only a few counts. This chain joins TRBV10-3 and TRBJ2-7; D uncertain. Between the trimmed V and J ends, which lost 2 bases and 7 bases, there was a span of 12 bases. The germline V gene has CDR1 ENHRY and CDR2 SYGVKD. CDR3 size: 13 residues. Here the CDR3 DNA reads TGTGCCATCAGTGAGCGGCGGCCCGGGGAGCAGTACTTC. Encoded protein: CAISERRPGEQYF.

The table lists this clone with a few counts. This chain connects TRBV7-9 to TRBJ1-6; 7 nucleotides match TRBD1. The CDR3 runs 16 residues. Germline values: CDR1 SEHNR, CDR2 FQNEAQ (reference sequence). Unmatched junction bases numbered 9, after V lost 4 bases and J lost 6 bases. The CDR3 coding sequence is TGTGCCAGCAGCTCCCAAGGGGACAGCCCTAATTCACCCCTCCACTTT. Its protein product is CASSSQGDSPNSPLHF.

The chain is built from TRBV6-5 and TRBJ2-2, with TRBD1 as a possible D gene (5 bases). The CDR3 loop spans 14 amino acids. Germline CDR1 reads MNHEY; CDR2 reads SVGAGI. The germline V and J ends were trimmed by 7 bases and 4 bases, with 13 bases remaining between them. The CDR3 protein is CASIVTGSTGELFF. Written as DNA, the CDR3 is TGTGCCAGCATAGTAACAGGTTCCACCGGGGAGCTGTTTTTT.

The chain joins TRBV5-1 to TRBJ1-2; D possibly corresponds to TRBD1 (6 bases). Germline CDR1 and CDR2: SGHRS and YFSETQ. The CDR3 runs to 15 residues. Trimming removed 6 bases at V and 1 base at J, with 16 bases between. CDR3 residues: CASMALAGVNYGYTF. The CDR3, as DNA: TGCGCCAGCATGGCCTTGGCAGGGGTTAACTATGGCTACACCTTC.

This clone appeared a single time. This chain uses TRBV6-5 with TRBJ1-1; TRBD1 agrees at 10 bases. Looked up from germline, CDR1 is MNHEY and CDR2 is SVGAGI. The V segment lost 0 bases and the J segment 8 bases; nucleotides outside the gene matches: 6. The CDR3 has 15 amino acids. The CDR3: CASSYSDRGFTEAFF. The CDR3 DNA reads TGTGCCAGCAGTTACTCGGACAGGGGGTTCACCGAAGCTTTCTTT.

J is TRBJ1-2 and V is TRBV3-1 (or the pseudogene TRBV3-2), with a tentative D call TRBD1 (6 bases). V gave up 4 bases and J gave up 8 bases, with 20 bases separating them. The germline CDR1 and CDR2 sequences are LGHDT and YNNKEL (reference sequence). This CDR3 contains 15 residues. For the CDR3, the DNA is TGTGCCAGCAGCCCTCGGGGGGCCGGGTTGGAAGGCTACACCTTC. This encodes CASSPRGAGLEGYTF.